The entry that follows covers one T cell receptor (beta chain) sequence. This sample was included in a study of T cells in Graves' hyperthyroidism and ophthalmopathy. Turning to the study itself: Blood was drawn when the patient was first diagnosed and still untreated.

Aged 18 to 65, the patients had hyperthyroidism that was newly diagnosed and had lasted under 2 months. Those patients with uncontrolled infection, other autoimmune disease, pregnancy or lactation were excluded. Clinicians diagnosed patients from clinical symptoms, serum thyroxine and TRAb, thyroid ultrasound and orbital computed tomography. TCR beta CDR3 sequences were amplified from RNA transcripts. RT-PCR in the first round (using the HTBI primer set) targeted the TCR CDR3. TCRdb ran MiXCR on the multiplex PCR reads and lists one entry per CDR3 protein. The sample consists of about 96,000 distinct CDR3 sequences, under 65% of them appearing once. CDR3 length equals 13 residues. Trimming pared 6 bases from V and 0 bases from J, leaving 5 bases between. Germline V CDR1 and CDR2: PRHDT, FYEKMQ (reference sequence).

This receptor was taken from a woman in her thirties or forties with Graves' hyperthyroidism. V is TRBV13 and J is TRBJ1-4; D remains unclear. Sequencing was done on a sample of blood. The chain's CDR3 is CASSYATNEKLFF. The DNA of the CDR3 is TGTGCCAGCAGTTATGCAACTAATGAAAAACTGTTTTTT.